The 5 T cell receptor beta chains listed next were all sequenced from one sample in a study of blood T cell repertoires in COVID-19. Sequenced by immunoSEQ multiplex PCR; TCRdb stores in-frame clones only, minus some. The data show tens of thousands of clones, 89% seen once. Sequencing used peripheral blood. The source is a middle-aged man with active COVID-19.

V gene TRBV5-4 combines with J gene TRBJ2-7; tentatively, D is TRBD1 (6 bases). The V end lost 0 bases, the J end lost 0 bases, and 10 bases lay between the germline ends. Germline V gene lookup returns CDR1 SGHNT and CDR2 YYREEE (reference sequence). The CDR3 has 15 amino acids. CDR3: CASSLGQEISYEQYF. The DNA for the CDR3 is TGTGCCAGCAGCTTGGGACAGGAGATCTCCTACGAGCAGTACTTC. The full variable domain, with the rest looked up from reference TRBV5-4 and TRBJ2-7, is ETGVTQSPTHLIKTRGQQVTLRCSSQSGHNTVSWYQQALGQGPQFIFQYYREEENGRGNFPPRFSGLQFPNYSSELNVNALELDDSALYLCASSLGQEISYEQYFGPGTRLTVT.

This clone was counted many times. The gene calls are TRBV5-8 and TRBJ2-5; D remains ambiguous. Trimming removed 4 bases from V and 4 bases from J, with 14 bases in between. This CDR3 comprises 14 residues. Germline-derived CDR1 and CDR2 are SGHTS and YDEGEE. In nucleotides, the CDR3 is TGTGCCAGCAGCCTTGGTAACAGCCGAGAGACCCAGTACTTC. Translating gives CASSLGNSRETQYF.

Here the CDR3 DNA reads TGTGCCAGCAGTTACGCGGGCACTCGGATTGAAAAACTGTTTTTT. It codes for CASSYAGTRIEKLFF. The chain carries TRBV6-5 and TRBJ1-4; D is undetermined. CDR3 length: 15 residues. In germline, CDR1 is MNHEY, CDR2 SVGAGI. V was cut by 2 bases and J by 7 bases, with 14 bases left in between.

Only one count was recorded for this clone. J is TRBJ2-2 and V is TRBV27; D is perhaps TRBD2 (6 bases). In germline, CDR1 is MNHEY, CDR2 SMNVEV (reference sequence). V shed 5 bases and J shed 6 bases, with 10 bases lying between them. The length of the CDR3 is 13 residues. CDR3 sequence reads: CASSTGESGELFF. The CDR3 coding sequence is TGTGCCAGCAGTACGGGGGAGTCCGGGGAGCTGTTTTTT.

V is TRBV2 and J is TRBJ1-2; TRBD1 aligns across 7 bases. V lost 8 bases to trimming and J lost 0 bases; unmatched junction nucleotides: 6. Per germline, CDR1 SNHLY and CDR2 FYNNEI. This CDR3 has 14 residues. The CDR3 loop is CASPLGQTNYGYTF. CDR3 coding DNA: TGTGCCAGCCCCTTGGGACAGACTAACTATGGCTACACCTTC.